A selection of T cell receptor beta chains follows, all from one sample in a study of blood T cell repertoires in COVID-19. This table comes from immunoSEQ multiplex PCR, and its TCRdb copy is limited to in-frame clones, with some not included. The sample lists about 240,000 clones, around 90% seen once, with just over 7% in the top ten. Specimen: peripheral blood. The receptor set was obtained from a man in his 60s who had recovered from COVID-19. Each CDR3 is given without its conserved first and last residue.

>TRBV5-1|TRBJ1-1
ASSLGQGLQPYEAF
>TRBV19|TRBJ1-1
ASRRGNTEAF
>TRBV21-1|TRBJ2-7
ASSKGEASSYEQY
>TRBV6-2/TRBV6-3|TRBJ2-1
ASSYLGGAYNEQF
>TRBV5-1|TRBJ1-5
ASTFLSQPQH
>TRBV9|TRBJ2-3
ASSVGLAGPAWTDTQY
>TRBV12-5|TRBJ2-7
ASGLEIPGEQY
>TRBV14|TRBJ1-6
ASSQGFIGYSPLH
>TRBV5-6|TRBJ2-3
ASSWATGGRDTQY
>TRBV19|TRBJ2-5
ASSTSGRGTGETQY
>TRBV19|TRBJ1-4
ASSPSTNEKLF
>TRBV5-6|TRBJ2-4
ASSVVWDRDSKNIQY
>TRBV5-1|TRBJ2-5
ASSSWTGGQETQY
>TRBV9|TRBJ1-2
ASSVGGRPRDYGYT
>TRBV27|TRBJ2-7
ASRRAGLSYEQY
>TRBV12-5|TRBJ1-5
ASGVGGNQPQH
>TRBV19|TRBJ2-3
ASSFRLAGGKDTQY
>TRBV7-7|TRBJ2-3
ASSRDRADTQY
>TRBV6-5|TRBJ1-5
ASKRAGDQPQH
>TRBV30|TRBJ2-1
AWSVRGNEQF
>TRBV19|TRBJ2-3
ASSIYGDKDTQY
>TRBV20-1|TRBJ2-3
SASKGLAGGLQVPDTQY
>TRBV7-2|TRBJ1-6
ASSLGGFYNSPLH
>TRBV30|TRBJ2-3
AADRITTDTQY
>TRBV6-5|TRBJ1-2
ASRPLGQGIRGYT
>TRBV5-6|TRBJ1-6
ASSQAGAFVYNSPLH
>TRBV6-2/TRBV6-3|TRBJ2-7
ASSYGGAGIVEQY
>TRBV5-6|TRBJ2-7
ASSLWGPRTYEQY
>TRBV7-9|TRBJ1-1
ASTTGGSGGNTEAF
>TRBV7-2|TRBJ1-2
ASSPDRGYGYT
>TRBV28|TRBJ2-1
ASSSPGGGSYEQF
>TRBV29-1|TRBJ2-1
SVCALAGYNEQF
>TRBV12-5|TRBJ1-1
ASGLTTPRGGPGTEAF
>TRBV6-5|TRBJ1-2
ASSQGRYYGYT
>TRBV15|TRBJ2-2
ATSRGDRGNTGELF
>TRBV2|TRBJ1-5
ASRRGQGSQPQH
>TRBV6-5|TRBJ2-3
ASRVDRAYTDTQY
>TRBV6-5|TRBJ1-5
ASRPRQGMDQPQH
>TRBV27|TRBJ1-5
ASSLQGYQPQH
>TRBV3-1/TRBV3-2|TRBJ1-1
ASSSRGEAF
>TRBV9|TRBJ2-3
ASSVRLAGADTQY
>TRBV30|TRBJ1-2
AWSDPWANYGYT
>TRBV13|TRBJ2-1
ASSLRRQGTDEQF
>TRBV25-1|TRBJ1-2
ASSKGQGRSNYGYT
>TRBV18|TRBJ1-6
ASSLQSSYNSPLH
>TRBV9|TRBJ2-3
ASSGTTGARDTQY